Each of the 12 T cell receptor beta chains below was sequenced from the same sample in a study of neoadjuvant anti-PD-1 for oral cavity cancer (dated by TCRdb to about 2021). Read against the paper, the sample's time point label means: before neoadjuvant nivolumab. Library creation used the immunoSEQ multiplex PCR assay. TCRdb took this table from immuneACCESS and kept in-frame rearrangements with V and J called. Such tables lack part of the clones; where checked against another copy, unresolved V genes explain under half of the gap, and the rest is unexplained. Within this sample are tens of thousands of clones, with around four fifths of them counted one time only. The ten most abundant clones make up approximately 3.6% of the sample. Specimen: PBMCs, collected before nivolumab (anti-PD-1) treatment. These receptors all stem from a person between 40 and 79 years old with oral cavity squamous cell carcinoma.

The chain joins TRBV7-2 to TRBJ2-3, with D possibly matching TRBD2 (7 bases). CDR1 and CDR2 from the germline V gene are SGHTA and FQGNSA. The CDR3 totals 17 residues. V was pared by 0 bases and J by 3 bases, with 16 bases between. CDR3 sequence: CASSLASGRGATDTQYF. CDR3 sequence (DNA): TGTGCCAGCAGCTTAGCTAGCGGTCGGGGGGCTACAGATACGCAGTATTTT.

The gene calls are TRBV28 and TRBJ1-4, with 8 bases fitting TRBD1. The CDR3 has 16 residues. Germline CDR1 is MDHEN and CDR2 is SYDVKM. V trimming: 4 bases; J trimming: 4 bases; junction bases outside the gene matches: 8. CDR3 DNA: TGTGCCAGCAGTTCGTGGACAGGGAGAATTAATGAAAAACTGTTTTTT. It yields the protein CASSSWTGRINEKLFF.

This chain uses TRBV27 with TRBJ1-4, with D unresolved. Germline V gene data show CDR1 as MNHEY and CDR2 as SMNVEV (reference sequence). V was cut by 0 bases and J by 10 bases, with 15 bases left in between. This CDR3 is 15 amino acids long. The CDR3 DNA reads TGTGCCAGCAGTTTATCACCCCTGGCGACCGGAAAACTGTTTTTT. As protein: CASSLSPLATGKLFF.

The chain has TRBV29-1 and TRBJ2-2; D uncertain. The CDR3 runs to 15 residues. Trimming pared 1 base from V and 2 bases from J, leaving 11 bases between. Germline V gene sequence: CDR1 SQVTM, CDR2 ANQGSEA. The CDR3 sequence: CSVEAGLTNTGELFF. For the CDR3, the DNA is TGCAGCGTTGAAGCAGGCTTAACTAACACCGGGGAGCTGTTTTTT.

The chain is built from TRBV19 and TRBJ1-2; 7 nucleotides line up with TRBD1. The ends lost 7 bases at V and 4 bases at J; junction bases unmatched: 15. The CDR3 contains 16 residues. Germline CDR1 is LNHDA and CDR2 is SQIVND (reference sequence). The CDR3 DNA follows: TGTGCCAGTATAAAAAACCCGGGACAGTACCTCTATGGCTACACCTTC. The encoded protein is CASIKNPGQYLYGYTF.

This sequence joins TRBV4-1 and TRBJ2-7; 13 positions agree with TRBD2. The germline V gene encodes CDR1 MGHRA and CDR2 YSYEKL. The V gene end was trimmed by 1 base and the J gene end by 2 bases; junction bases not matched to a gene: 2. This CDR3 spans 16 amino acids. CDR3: CASSQAGTSGTYEQYF. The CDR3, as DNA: TGCGCCAGCAGCCAAGCCGGGACTAGCGGGACCTACGAGCAGTACTTC.

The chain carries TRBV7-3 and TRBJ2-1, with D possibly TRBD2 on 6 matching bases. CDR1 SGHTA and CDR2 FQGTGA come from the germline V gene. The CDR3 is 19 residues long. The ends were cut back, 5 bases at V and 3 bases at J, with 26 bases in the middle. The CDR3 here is CASSPNGPLAHLVYNEQFF. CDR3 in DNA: TGTGCCAGCAGCCCGAACGGGCCTCTAGCGCATCTAGTCTACAATGAGCAGTTCTTC.

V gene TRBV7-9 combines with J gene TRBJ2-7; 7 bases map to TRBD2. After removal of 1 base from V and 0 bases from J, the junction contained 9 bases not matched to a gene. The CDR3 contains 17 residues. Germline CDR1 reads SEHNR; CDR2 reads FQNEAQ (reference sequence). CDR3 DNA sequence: TGTGCCAGCAGCTTAGGTCGGGGGGTGACGAGCTCCTACGAGCAGTACTTC. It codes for CASSLGRGVTSSYEQYF. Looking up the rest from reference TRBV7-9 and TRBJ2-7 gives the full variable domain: DTGVSQNPRHKITKRGQNVTFRCDPISEHNRLYWYRQTLGQGPEFLTYFQNEAQLEKSRLLSDRFSAERPKGSFSTLEIQRTEQGDSAMYLCASSLGRGVTSSYEQYFGPGTRLTVT.

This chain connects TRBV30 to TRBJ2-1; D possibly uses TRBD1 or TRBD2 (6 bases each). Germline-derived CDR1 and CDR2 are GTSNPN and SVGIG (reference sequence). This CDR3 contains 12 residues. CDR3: CALSGAGPEQFF. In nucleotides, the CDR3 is TGTGCTCTATCGGGGGCGGGCCCCGAGCAGTTCTTC.

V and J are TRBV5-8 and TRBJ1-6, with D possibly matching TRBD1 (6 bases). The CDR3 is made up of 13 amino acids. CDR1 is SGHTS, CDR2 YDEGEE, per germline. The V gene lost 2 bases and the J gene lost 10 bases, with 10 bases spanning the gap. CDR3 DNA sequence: TGTGCCAGCAGCTTTAACAGGGACTCACCCCTCCACTTT. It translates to CASSFNRDSPLHF.

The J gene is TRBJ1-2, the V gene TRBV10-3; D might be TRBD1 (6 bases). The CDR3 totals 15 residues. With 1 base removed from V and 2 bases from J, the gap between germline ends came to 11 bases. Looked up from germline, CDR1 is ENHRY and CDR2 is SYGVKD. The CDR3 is CAISEWGAANYGYTF. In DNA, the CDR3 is TGTGCCATCAGTGAGTGGGGGGCGGCGAACTATGGCTACACCTTC.

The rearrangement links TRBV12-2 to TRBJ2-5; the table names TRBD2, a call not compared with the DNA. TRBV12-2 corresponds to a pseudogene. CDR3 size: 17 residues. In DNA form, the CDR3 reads TGTGCAAGTCGCTTAGGTATTAGCGGGAGAGTTGATGAGACCCAGTACTTC. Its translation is CASRLGISGRVDETQYF.